This T cell receptor beta chain stems from a study of read filtering for tumor transcriptome and immune sequencing. From around 440 ng of RNA, a library with molecular barcoded alpha/delta and beta/gamma adaptors was made. Each CDR3 protein gets one entry after TCRdb re-called the reads with MiXCR. The repertoire holds tens of thousands of distinct CDR3 sequences, with roughly 20% as singletons. Study-wide results and limits: Roughly 79% of IR-seq clonotypes had one read, totaling 3% to 4% of reads; RNA-seq: approximately 75% and 45%. Without single-read clonotypes, shared clonotype proportions correlated more between IR-seq and RNA-seq.

Germline V gene sequence: CDR1 KGHSH, CDR2 LQKENI. The CDR3 contains 17 residues. The V gene lost 3 bases and the J gene lost 3 bases, with 15 bases spanning the gap. This clonotype occurred many times. The antigen is undetermined. V gene TRBV18 combines with J gene TRBJ2-6; a weak D match, TRBD2 (5 bases). The sample taken for sequencing was a population of CD138-negative cells sorted from bone marrow. The TCR comes from a donor at least 40 years old with multiple myeloma. The DNA of the CDR3 is TGTGCCAGCTCACCCGCCGAGGGCGCGGTTGGGGCCAACGTCCTGACTTTC. The encoded protein is CASSPAEGAVGANVLTF.